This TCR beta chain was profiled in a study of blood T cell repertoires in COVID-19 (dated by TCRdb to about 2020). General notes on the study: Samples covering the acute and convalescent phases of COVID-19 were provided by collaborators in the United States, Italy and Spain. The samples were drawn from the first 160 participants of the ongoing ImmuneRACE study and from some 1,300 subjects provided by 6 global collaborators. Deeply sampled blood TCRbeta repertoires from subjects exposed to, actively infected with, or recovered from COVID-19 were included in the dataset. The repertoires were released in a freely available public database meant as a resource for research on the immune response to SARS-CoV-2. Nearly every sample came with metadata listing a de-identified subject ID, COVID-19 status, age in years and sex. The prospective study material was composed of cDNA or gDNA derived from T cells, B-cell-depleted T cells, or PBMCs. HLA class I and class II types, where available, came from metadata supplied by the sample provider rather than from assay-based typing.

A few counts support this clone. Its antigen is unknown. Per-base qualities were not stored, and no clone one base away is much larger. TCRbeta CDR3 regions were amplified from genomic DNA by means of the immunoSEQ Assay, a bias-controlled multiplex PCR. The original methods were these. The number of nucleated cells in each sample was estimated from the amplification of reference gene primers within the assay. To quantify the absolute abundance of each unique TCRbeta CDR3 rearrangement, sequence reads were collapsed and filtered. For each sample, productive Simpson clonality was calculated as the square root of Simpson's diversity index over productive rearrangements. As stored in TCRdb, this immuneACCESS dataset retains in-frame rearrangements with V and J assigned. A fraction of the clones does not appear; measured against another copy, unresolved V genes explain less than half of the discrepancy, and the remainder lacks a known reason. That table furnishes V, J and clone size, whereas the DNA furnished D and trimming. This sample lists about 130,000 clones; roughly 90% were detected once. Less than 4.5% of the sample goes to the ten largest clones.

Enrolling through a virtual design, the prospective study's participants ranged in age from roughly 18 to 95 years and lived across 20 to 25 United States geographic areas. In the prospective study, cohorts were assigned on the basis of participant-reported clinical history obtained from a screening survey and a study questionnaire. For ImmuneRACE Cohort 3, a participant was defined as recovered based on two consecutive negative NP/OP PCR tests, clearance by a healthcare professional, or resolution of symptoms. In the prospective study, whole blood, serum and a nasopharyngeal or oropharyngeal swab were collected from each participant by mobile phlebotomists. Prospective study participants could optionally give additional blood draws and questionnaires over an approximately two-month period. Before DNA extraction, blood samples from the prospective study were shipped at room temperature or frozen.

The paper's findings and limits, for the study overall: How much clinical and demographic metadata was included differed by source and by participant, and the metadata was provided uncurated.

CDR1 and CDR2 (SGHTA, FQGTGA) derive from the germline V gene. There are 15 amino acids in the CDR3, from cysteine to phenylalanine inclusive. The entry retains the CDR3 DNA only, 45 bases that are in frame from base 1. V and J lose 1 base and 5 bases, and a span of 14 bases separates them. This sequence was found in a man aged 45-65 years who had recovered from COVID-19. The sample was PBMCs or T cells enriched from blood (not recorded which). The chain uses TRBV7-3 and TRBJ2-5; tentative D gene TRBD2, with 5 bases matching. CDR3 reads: CASSLNIKRGETQYF. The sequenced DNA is TGTGCCAGCAGCTTAAACATAAAGCGCGGGGAGACCCAGTACTTC.